Here is one TCR beta chain with its context. Method: immunoSEQ multiplex PCR; TCRdb's copy keeps in-frame clones and lacks some. The sample holds 200,000 to 250,000 clones, 65% to 90% seen once. This sample is drawn from a study of blood T cell repertoires in COVID-19. Germline loops: CDR1 WSHSY, CDR2 SAAADI. The V and J ends lost 2 bases and 0 bases respectively, with 11 bases between them. The CDR3 length is 16 residues. This chain connects TRBV10-2 to TRBJ1-5, with D uncertain. The TCR was taken from a woman between 50 and 59 years old with acute COVID-19. Source material: PBMCs or T cells enriched from blood (not recorded which). The CDR3 sequence is CASSEITAYSNQPQHF. CDR3 DNA: TGCGCCAGCAGTGAGATCACAGCCTATAGCAATCAGCCCCAGCATTTT.